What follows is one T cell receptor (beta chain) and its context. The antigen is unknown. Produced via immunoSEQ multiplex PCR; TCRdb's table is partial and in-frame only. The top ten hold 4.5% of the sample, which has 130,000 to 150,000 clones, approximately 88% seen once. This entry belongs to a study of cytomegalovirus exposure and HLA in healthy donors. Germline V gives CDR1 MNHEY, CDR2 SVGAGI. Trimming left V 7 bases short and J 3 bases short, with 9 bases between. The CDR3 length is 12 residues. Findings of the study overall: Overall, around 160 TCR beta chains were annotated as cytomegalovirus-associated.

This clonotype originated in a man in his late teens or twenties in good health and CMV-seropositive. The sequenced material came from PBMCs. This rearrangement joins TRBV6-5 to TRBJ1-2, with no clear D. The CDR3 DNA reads TGTGCCAGCAAAAGACGGGACTATGGCTACACCTTC. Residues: CASKRRDYGYTF.